This TCR beta chain appears in the sequencing data of a study of shared clonotypes between healthy human individuals (dated by TCRdb to the early 2020s). Broadly, across the study: The cohort comprised two women and a few men aged 18 to 49 years. For each donor, CD4 naive and CD4 memory were each given three plates, CD8 naive was given two plates, and CD8 memory was given one plate. To estimate repertoire size and how much clonotype sharing occurs between individuals, the study deeply sequenced the blood TCR repertoires of roughly 5 healthy adults. Per donor, leukapheresis produced somewhere between about 0.8 and 9 billion PBMCs. Libraries were prepared and TCR repertoires were sequenced by different laboratories using diverse techniques, in order to increase sequencing depth and limit assay-specific biases.

V gives up 1 base and J gives up 1 base, and the segment between their germline ends measures 7 bases. The CDR3 runs 14 amino acids, cysteine and phenylalanine included. Of all the DNA, just the CDR3 is kept, 42 bases in frame from base 1. CDR1 and CDR2, looked up from the germline V gene, are KGHSH and LQKENI. What the authors observed across the whole study: Pairwise subsampling led to the expectation that sequencing depth would affect the degree of clonotype sharing among donors. Sharing across four donors was observed for around 5% of naive CD4, around 3.5% of naive CD8, 2.3% of memory CD4, and around 0.4% of memory CD8 clonotypes. Larger estimated clonotype richness was generally found for naive subsets than for memory subsets. Sampling was limited to blood, and TCR repertoires in tissue likely differ from TCR repertoires in blood. Because the study included only a small number of donors, the genetic and exposure-history diversity represented was limited. Even with the large sequencing depth, rarefaction of the sorted-subset datasets indicated that sequencing was incomplete. Higher generation probabilities were observed for clonotypes shared by all four sorted-subset donors than for non-shared clonotypes.

Healthy HIV-negative adults with no recently reported acute infections or vaccinations were included as donors. Every donor was a Caucasian adult living in Nashville, Tennessee, USA. CD4+ T cells were enriched through magnetic negative selection, after which naive cells were positively selected on CD45RA and the remaining negative fraction served as the memory subset. After blood collection by leukapheresis, PBMCs were isolated using Ficoll-Histopaque density gradient centrifugation and then cryopreserved in the vapor phase of liquid nitrogen. Purity and quantity of every magnetically sorted T cell population were checked by analytical flow cytometry. From each sorted fraction, genomic DNA was isolated and quantified by UV absorbance on a Nanodrop 2000c. Concerning this clone itself: Which antigen it targets is not known. One base away there is no much larger clone; base qualities are not given. The same CDR3 also results from other DNA sequences found in this sample.

TCR CDR3 regions were amplified from genomic DNA by multiplex PCR using the deep immunoSEQ assay. Extracted genomic DNA from each cell subset was spread evenly across all wells of several immunoSEQ 96-well plates, with each plate serving as a replicate. For sorted subsets, 200 to 250 ng genomic DNA, equal to some 28,000 T cell genomes, was loaded into each replicate PCR. Purified libraries were quantified with a Qubit 3.0 fluorometer, sized on a Bioanalyzer 2100, and re-quantified with the KAPA Library Quantification kit. Every immunoSEQ 96-well plate was sequenced on a separate single-read 150-cycle Illumina NextSeq 550 flow cell. In the source study's methods: The immunoSEQ output contained only junctional sequences without quality scores, so filtering could not match that applied to full-length reads. To assign V/J genes and CDR3, sequences were annotated against IMGT germline references using PyIR, a Python wrapper for IgBLAST v1.9. Reads were removed for weak V/J assignments (E-value above 1e-6), missing CDR3, stop codons, out-of-frame junctions, or ambiguous translated residues. V3J clonotypes were defined as sequences sharing the same inferred V gene, J gene, and CDR3 amino acid sequence. Percentage overlap between repertoires was calculated by dividing the number of shared unique clonotypes by the size of the smaller repertoire. Richness of each repertoire was evaluated using RTK rarefaction, the Chao1 estimator, and Recon v2.1 estimates of unobserved clonotypes. For all TCRbeta clonotypes obtained by the gDNA method from a few donors, generation probabilities were computed with OLGA. TCRdb stores this immuneACCESS table with in-frame sequences only. Part of the clones is absent; in the studies checked, under half of the shortfall reflects unresolved V genes, and no reason is known for the rest. From that table come the V and J calls and clone size; the DNA was used to work out D and trimming. The sample records 2.3 million or so clones, more than 80% of which are singletons. Jointly, the top ten make up 0.39% of the sample.

This TCR was recovered from a man aged 18-30 years in good health. Some clones in this sample may be carry-over from other donors' samples. Sequenced material: naive CD4+ T cells from PBMCs. Taken with the paper, the label for cell subset or site translates to: CD45RA+ positively selected. The chain was built from TRBV18 and TRBJ1-1; possibly the D gene is TRBD1, per 5 matching bases. The CDR3 reads as follows: CASSPQGPNTEAFF. The DNA sequence follows: TGTGCCAGCTCACCACAGGGACCGAACACTGAAGCTTTCTTT.